This T cell receptor beta chain was sequenced during a study of CD4 T cells in relation to SARS-CoV-2 and coronaviruses. At the level of the study: Convalescent donors were aged about 21 to 72, with median approximately 40 years. The HLA restriction of the shared crossreactive spike epitopes was mapped.

The CDR3 runs to 16 residues. V gave up 4 bases and J gave up 9 bases; unmatched junction bases: 12. The germline V gene encodes CDR1 SGHRS and CDR2 YFSETQ. Assay: immunoSEQ multiplex PCR; the TCRdb copy retains only in-frame clones and omits some. Of some 60,000 clones listed, around 92% are singletons. The receptor's source is an adult with COVID-19. The source material was naive CD4+ T cells from PBMCs. Subset here: naive CD4+ T cells isolated by negative enrichment. The V call is TRBV5-1, the J call TRBJ2-1, with TRBD2 matching over 11 bases. Here the CDR3 reads CASSRGGSGRVGEQFF. The DNA for the CDR3 is TGCGCCAGCAGCCGCGGGGGTAGCGGGAGGGTGGGTGAGCAGTTCTTC.